Below are 20 T cell receptor beta chains sequenced from a single sample in a study of T cells in Graves' hyperthyroidism and ophthalmopathy. Template material for amplifying TCR beta CDR3 regions consisted of RNA transcripts. A set of HTBI primers served as the primers for a first-round RT-PCR of the TCR CDR3. TCRdb re-called the multiplex PCR reads with MiXCR, one entry per CDR3 protein. The sample shows some 200,000 distinct CDR3 sequences, 15% to 20% of them seen only once. Input material: blood. The source of these receptors is a man in his fifties with Graves' hyperthyroidism.

The sample holds a few counts of this clonotype. The rearrangement uses TRBV10-3 and TRBJ2-5; 9 bases map to TRBD1. The V gene's germline CDR1 is ENHRY and CDR2 SYGVKD. The CDR3 spans 14 residues. The trim removed 4 bases at V and 4 bases at J, leaving 4 bases unmatched. DNA of the CDR3: TGTGCCATCAGTGGGACAGGGGTGGGAGAGACCCAGTACTTC. This sequence encodes CAISGTGVGETQYF.

The chain couples TRBV6-9 to TRBJ1-2; 7 nucleotides line up with TRBD1. Trimming took 4 bases from V and 5 from J; bases not matched to a gene: 4. The V gene's germline CDR1 is MNHGY and CDR2 SVAAGI. The CDR3 consists of 13 residues. CDR3 protein: CASSSGQFYGYTF. The CDR3 DNA reads TGTGCCAGCAGTTCGGGACAGTTTTATGGCTACACCTTC.

The table lists this clonotype with a few counts. The V gene is TRBV20-1, the J gene TRBJ1-1; 8 bases map to TRBD1. The germline V gene has CDR1 DFQATT and CDR2 SNEGSKA (reference sequence). The CDR3 sequence is 14 residues long. V shed 6 bases and J 0 bases; nucleotides not matched to a gene: 6. The CDR3 loop reads CSAEDRGLNTEAFF. The DNA for the CDR3 is TGCAGTGCGGAAGACAGGGGTTTGAACACTGAAGCTTTCTTT.

The rearrangement uses TRBV5-1 and TRBJ2-7; TRBD2 agrees at 12 bases. Germline V CDR1 and CDR2: SGHRS, YFSETQ. The CDR3 consists of 14 residues. With V trimmed by 3 bases and J by 3 bases, 1 base remained unmatched. The CDR3 DNA reads as TGCGCCAGCAGCTCTAGCGGGAGGGGCTACGAGCAGTACTTC. This gives the protein CASSSSGRGYEQYF. Full variable domain (remainder filled in from reference TRBV5-1 and TRBJ2-7): KAGVTQTPRYLIKTRGQQVTLSCSPISGHRSVSWYQQTPGQGLQFLFEYFSETQRNKGNFPGRFSGRQFSNSRSEMNVSTLELGDSALYLCASSSSGRGYEQYFGPGTRLTVT.

This clonotype turned up a few times. The rearrangement links TRBV18 to TRBJ2-7, with 7 bases aligning to TRBD1. CDR3 length equals 15 residues. Unmatched junction bases numbered 13, after V lost 5 bases and J lost 6 bases. The germline gives CDR1 KGHSH, CDR2 LQKENI. CDR3 protein: CASSSGTERLGEQYF. CDR3 DNA sequence: TGTGCCAGCTCATCCGGGACAGAGAGGCTGGGCGAGCAGTACTTC.

This clonotype showed up many times. V and J are TRBV6-6 and TRBJ1-1; D is unresolved. Germline V gene data show CDR1 as MNHNY and CDR2 as SVGAGI (reference sequence). Trimming removed 1 base from V and 1 base from J, with 10 bases in between. The CDR3 consists of 15 residues. The CDR3 DNA is TGTGCCAGCAGTTACTACTCCGGCTCGAACACTGAAGCTTTCTTT. This sequence encodes CASSYYSGSNTEAFF.

The chain joins TRBV15 to TRBJ2-1; D remains ambiguous. Between the trimmed V and J ends, which lost 3 bases and 5 bases, there was a span of 14 bases. Per the germline V gene, CDR1 is LNHNV and CDR2 is YYDKDF (reference sequence). This CDR3 contains 15 residues. CDR3 sequence (DNA): TGTGCCACCAGCAGTACTACGGAATATGACAATGAGCAGTTCTTC. It encodes CATSSTTEYDNEQFF.

The chain has TRBV24-1 and TRBJ2-1; 7 nucleotides match TRBD2. Germline values: CDR1 KGHDR, CDR2 SFDVKD. With V trimmed by 1 base and J by 9 bases, 8 bases remained unmatched. This CDR3 has 15 amino acids. As DNA, the CDR3 is TGTGCCACCAGTGATTTTGCGGGAGCCCCCAGTGAGCAGTTCTTC. It specifies CATSDFAGAPSEQFF.

The rearrangement joins TRBV4-2 to TRBJ2-3; 11 nucleotides match TRBD2. After removal of 1 base from V and 1 base from J, the junction contained 7 bases not matched to a gene. The CDR3 is 18 amino acids. Germline V CDR1 and CDR2: LGHNA, YNFKEQ. The DNA of the CDR3 is TGTGCCAGCAGCCAAGCGCCCACACTAGCGGGAGGCACAGATACGCAGTATTTT. It codes for CASSQAPTLAGGTDTQYF.

The chain links TRBV20-1 to TRBJ2-1; D remains ambiguous. From germline, CDR1 is DFQATT and CDR2 SNEGSKA (reference sequence). V lost 3 bases, J lost 5 bases, and 17 bases lay in between. This CDR3 region has 15 residues. The CDR3 spells CSASDGGYGDNEQFF. The CDR3 region has the DNA TGCAGTGCTAGTGACGGCGGATATGGAGACAATGAGCAGTTCTTC.

Ten or more counts support this clonotype. One end of the junction fails to match germline, which may point to a read error. The CDR3 nucleotides read TGTGCCAGCTCACCTAGACAGGGTTCCTACGAGCAGTACTTC. Translation: CASSPRQGSYEQYF. The chain employs TRBV5-1 and TRBJ2-7; 7 positions agree with TRBD1. Germline CDR1 reads SGHRS; CDR2 reads YFSETQ. The CDR3 runs to 14 residues. The variable domain in full, completed from reference TRBV5-1 and TRBJ2-7, reads KAGVTQTPRYLIKTRGQQVTLSCSPISGHRSVSWYQQTPGQGLQFLFEYFSETQRNKGNFPGRFSGRQFSNSRSEMNVSTLELGDSALYLCASSPRQGSYEQYFGPGTRLTVT.

This clonotype was seen at least ten times. The chain has TRBV30 and TRBJ2-1; possibly TRBD2 for D (5 bases). Germline V gene data show CDR1 as GTSNPN and CDR2 as SVGIG (reference sequence). This CDR3 has 13 amino acids. The germline V and J ends were trimmed by 8 bases and 0 bases, with 11 bases remaining between them. The CDR3 nucleotides are TGTGCCGTAGCGTTGAGCTCCTACAATGAGCAGTTCTTC. As protein: CAVALSSYNEQFF.

The CDR3 nucleotides are TGTGCCAGCAGCCCAGCGACAGAGATCCAAGAGACCCAGTACTTC. Its protein product is CASSPATEIQETQYF. V is TRBV5-4 and J is TRBJ2-5, with a weak D call TRBD1 (5 bases). Trimming removed 4 bases from V and 1 base from J, with 14 bases in between. The CDR3 length is 15 residues. Germline CDR1 and CDR2: SGHNT and YYREEE (reference sequence).

This clonotype was seen more than once but under ten times. This chain connects TRBV5-1 to TRBJ2-1, with D unresolved. The germline gives CDR1 SGHRS, CDR2 YFSETQ. CDR3 length equals 15 residues. Trimming took off 6 bases at V and 0 bases at J, with 13 bases between the two ends. The CDR3 loop reads CASNFRLGSYNEQFF. As DNA, the CDR3 is TGCGCCAGCAACTTTAGGCTAGGCTCCTACAATGAGCAGTTCTTC.

There are many counts of this clonotype. The chain uses TRBV5-5 and TRBJ2-2, with D tentatively TRBD1 or TRBD2 (5 bases each). Trimming stripped 6 bases from V and 3 bases from J, with 15 bases between. The germline V gene has CDR1 SGHKS and CDR2 YYEKEE (reference sequence). The CDR3 is 15 amino acids. The CDR3 DNA is TGTGCCAGCACCCGGACAAGGACTGACACCGGGGAGCTGTTTTTT. Translating gives CASTRTRTDTGELFF.

This clonotype was counted many times. V usage is TRBV6-1 and J usage is TRBJ2-7; 11 bases are a match to TRBD2. The V and J ends lost 2 bases and 4 bases, in that order; junction bases with no gene match: 7. Germline CDR1 reads MNHNS; CDR2 reads SASEGT. The CDR3 has 16 amino acids. CDR3 sequence reads: CASSERLAGGGYEQYF. Here the CDR3 DNA reads TGTGCCAGCAGTGAACGGCTAGCGGGGGGAGGTTACGAGCAGTACTTC.

This rearrangement joins TRBV28 to TRBJ2-6; a weak D match, TRBD1 (5 bases). In germline, CDR1 is MDHEN, CDR2 SYDVKM. CDR3 size: 15 residues. The V gene lost 5 bases and the J gene lost 0 bases, with 8 bases spanning the gap. CDR3 sequence (DNA): TGTGCCAGCAGTGGACAATTCTCTGGGGCCAACGTCCTGACTTTC. Translated, it gives CASSGQFSGANVLTF. Full variable domain (rest looked up from reference TRBV28 and TRBJ2-6): DVKVTQSSRYLVKRTGEKVFLECVQDMDHENMFWYRQDPGLGLRLIYFSYDVKMKEKGDIPEGYSVSREKKERFSLILESASTNQTSMYLCASSGQFSGANVLTFGAGSRLTVL.

This clonotype was detected many times. The gene calls are TRBV7-9 and TRBJ2-3; unclear D gene. Trimming pared 5 bases from V and 6 bases from J, leaving 9 bases between. Germline loops: CDR1 SEHNR, CDR2 FQNEAQ (reference sequence). There are 12 residues in the CDR3. As DNA, the CDR3 is TGTGCCAGCAGCCTTACCCGGGATACGCAGTATTTT. Translation gives CASSLTRDTQYF.

This clonotype was seen ten or more times. The chain employs TRBV27 and TRBJ2-7, with a possible D match to TRBD1 (5 bases). CDR3 length: 16 amino acids. Germline V lookup: CDR1 MNHEY, CDR2 SMNVEV (reference sequence). Trimming stripped 2 bases from V and 2 bases from J, with 16 bases between. CDR3 protein: CASSLSRGVTTYEQYF. CDR3 DNA: TGTGCCAGCAGTTTAAGTAGGGGCGTTACGACCTACGAGCAGTACTTC.

This clonotype was observed a few times. The chain combines TRBV5-1 with TRBJ1-2; D perhaps matches TRBD1 (6 bases). The V gene's germline CDR1 is SGHRS and CDR2 YFSETQ. The length of the CDR3 is 15 residues. Trimming left V 0 bases short and J 6 bases short, with 15 bases between. The CDR3 sequence is CASSLETGPRDGYTF. The DNA of the CDR3 is TGCGCCAGCAGCTTGGAGACAGGTCCGCGGGATGGCTACACCTTC. Drawing the rest from reference TRBV5-1 and TRBJ1-2, the complete variable domain is KAGVTQTPRYLIKTRGQQVTLSCSPISGHRSVSWYQQTPGQGLQFLFEYFSETQRNKGNFPGRFSGRQFSNSRSEMNVSTLELGDSALYLCASSLETGPRDGYTFGSGTRLTVV.